The clone carrying this T cell receptor (beta chain) was observed a handful of times. Its antigen is undetermined. MiXCR, applied by TCRdb to the 5' RACE reads, yields one record per CDR3 protein. The sample includes a few hundred thousand distinct CDR3 sequences, 7.5% to 10% of them seen just once. Germline V lookup: CDR1 DFQATT, CDR2 SNEGSKA (reference sequence). V shed 7 bases and J shed 5 bases, with 17 bases lying between them. The CDR3 loop spans 13 amino acids. This specimen belongs to a study of identical twins. Study-wide results and limits: Excess sharing by twins proved weaker in beta out-of-frame sequences.

These sequences were also reported in another study, on yellow fever vaccine responses in identical twins. That source reports: Reportedly, twins showed a vaccine T cell response that looked partly convergent and partly personalized.

This clonotype was obtained from a woman younger than 30 in good health. Sequencing was done on a sample of PBMCs. This chain links TRBV20-1 with TRBJ2-5; possibly TRBD1 or TRBD2 for D (5 bases each). CDR3 in DNA: TGCAGTGGGGGCCGTAGGGGACCGGAGACCCAGTACTTC. Its translation: CSGGRRGPETQYF.